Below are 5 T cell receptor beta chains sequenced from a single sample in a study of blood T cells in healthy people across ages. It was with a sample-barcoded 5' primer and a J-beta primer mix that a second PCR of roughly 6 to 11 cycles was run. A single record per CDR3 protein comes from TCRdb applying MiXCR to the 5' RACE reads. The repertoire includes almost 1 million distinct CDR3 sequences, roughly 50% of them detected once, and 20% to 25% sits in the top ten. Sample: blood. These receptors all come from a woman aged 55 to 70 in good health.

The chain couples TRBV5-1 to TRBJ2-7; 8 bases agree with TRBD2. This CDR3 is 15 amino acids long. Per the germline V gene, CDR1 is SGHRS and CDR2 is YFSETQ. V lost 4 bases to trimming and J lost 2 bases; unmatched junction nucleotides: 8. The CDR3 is CASSHNSGRAYEQYF. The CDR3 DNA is TGCGCCAGCAGCCACAACAGCGGGAGAGCCTACGAGCAGTACTTC.

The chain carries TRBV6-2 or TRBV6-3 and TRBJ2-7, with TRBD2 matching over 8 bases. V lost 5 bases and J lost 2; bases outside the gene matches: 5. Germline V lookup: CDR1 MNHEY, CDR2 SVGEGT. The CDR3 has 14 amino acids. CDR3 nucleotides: TGTGCCAGCAGTGTTAGCGGGAACACCTACGAGCAGTACTTC. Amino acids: CASSVSGNTYEQYF.

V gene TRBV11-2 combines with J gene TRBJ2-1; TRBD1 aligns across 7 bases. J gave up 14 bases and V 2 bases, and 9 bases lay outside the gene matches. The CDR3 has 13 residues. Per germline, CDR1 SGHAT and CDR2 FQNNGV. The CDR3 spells CASSLRQGRMKFF. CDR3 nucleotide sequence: TGTGCCAGCAGCTTAAGACAGGGAAGGATGAAGTTCTTC.

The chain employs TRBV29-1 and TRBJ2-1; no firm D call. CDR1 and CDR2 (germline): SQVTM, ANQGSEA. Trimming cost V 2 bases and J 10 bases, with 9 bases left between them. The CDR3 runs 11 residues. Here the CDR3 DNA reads TGCAGCGTTGAAATATTAGGAGAGCAGTTCTTC. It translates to CSVEILGEQFF.

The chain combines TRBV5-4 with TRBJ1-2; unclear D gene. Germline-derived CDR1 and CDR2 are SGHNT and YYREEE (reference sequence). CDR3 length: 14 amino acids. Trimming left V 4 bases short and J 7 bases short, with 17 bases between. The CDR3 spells CASSVARVWGGYTF. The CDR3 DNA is TGTGCCAGCAGCGTGGCCCGGGTTTGGGGTGGCTACACCTTC. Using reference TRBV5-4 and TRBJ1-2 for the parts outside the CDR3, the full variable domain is ETGVTQSPTHLIKTRGQQVTLRCSSQSGHNTVSWYQQALGQGPQFIFQYYREEENGRGNFPPRFSGLQFPNYSSELNVNALELDDSALYLCASSVARVWGGYTFGSGTRLTVV.